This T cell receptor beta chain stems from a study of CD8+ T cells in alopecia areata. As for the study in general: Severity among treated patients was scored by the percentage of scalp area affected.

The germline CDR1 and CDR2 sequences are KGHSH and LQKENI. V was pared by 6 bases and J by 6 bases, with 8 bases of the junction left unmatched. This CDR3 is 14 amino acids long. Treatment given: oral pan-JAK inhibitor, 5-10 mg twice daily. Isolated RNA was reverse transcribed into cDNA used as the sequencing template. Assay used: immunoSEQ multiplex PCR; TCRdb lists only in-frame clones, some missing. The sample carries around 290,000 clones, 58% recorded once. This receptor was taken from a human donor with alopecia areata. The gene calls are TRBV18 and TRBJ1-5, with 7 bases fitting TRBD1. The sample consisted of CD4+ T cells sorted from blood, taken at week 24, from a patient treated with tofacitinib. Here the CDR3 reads CASSQGGRLQPQHF. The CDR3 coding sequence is TGTGCCAGCTCCCAGGGGGGCAGGCTTCAGCCCCAGCATTTT. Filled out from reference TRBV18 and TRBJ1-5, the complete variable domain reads NAGVMQNPRHLVRRRGQEARLRCSPMKGHSHVYWYRQLPEEGLKFMVYLQKENIIDESGMPKERFSAEFPKEGPSILRIQQVVRGDSAAYFCASSQGGRLQPQHFGDGTRLSIL.